The clone carrying this T cell receptor (beta chain) has just one count. Its specificity is unknown. Germline CDR1 reads LNHNV; CDR2 reads YYDKDF (reference sequence). J gave up 5 bases and V 8 bases, and 9 bases lay outside the gene matches. The CDR3 has 14 residues. Together with a sample-barcoded 5' primer, a J-beta primer mix was included in a second PCR lasting about 6 to 11 cycles. TCRdb re-derived calls from the 5' RACE reads in MiXCR, one entry per CDR3 protein. Here the sample spans 1.8 million or so distinct CDR3 sequences, more than 35% being singletons. Investigators took 9.5 to 10 milliliters of peripheral blood from every donor. This specimen comes from a study of blood T cells in healthy people across ages. Study results and caveats: A strong correlation was found between TCR beta diversity and the percentage of naive T cells. The diversity estimates, figures obtained from one million T cells, were considered underestimates.

Sequenced material: blood. V gene TRBV15 combines with J gene TRBJ1-5, with TRBD1 identical over 7 bases. This sequence originates from a human donor in good health. The CDR3 region has the DNA TGTGCCACCTCAACAGGGGAGGGCCATCAGCCCCAGCATTTT. It encodes CATSTGEGHQPQHF.